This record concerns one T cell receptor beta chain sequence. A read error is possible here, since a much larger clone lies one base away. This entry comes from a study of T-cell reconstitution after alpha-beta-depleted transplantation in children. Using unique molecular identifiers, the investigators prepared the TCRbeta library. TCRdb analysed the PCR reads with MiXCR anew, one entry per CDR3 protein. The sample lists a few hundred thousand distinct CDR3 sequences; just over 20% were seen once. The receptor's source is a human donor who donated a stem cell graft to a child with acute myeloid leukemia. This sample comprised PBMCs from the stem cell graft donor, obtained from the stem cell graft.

DNA for the CDR3: TGTGCCAGCAGCCGGGCCAATGAGCAGTTCTTC. It is translated as CASSRANEQFF. The genes are TRBV5-6 and TRBJ2-1, with D unresolved. Germline loops: CDR1 SGHDT, CDR2 YYEEEE. The V gene lost 4 bases and the J gene lost 6 bases, with 5 bases spanning the gap. The CDR3 sequence is 11 residues long.